What follows are 30 T cell receptor beta chains derived from one specimen sequenced in a study of radiotherapy plus CTLA-4 blockade in lung cancer. TCRdb keeps only in-frame clones here, not all; method: immunoSEQ multiplex PCR. The sample records tens of thousands of clones, 78% being singletons. The material sequenced was peripheral blood, taken from a patient treated with radiotherapy plus ipilimumab. The receptors derive from a human donor with non-small cell lung cancer who had a complete response to radiotherapy plus ipilimumab.

CDR3 amino acids: CASSVASGRAHTGELFF. The CDR3 DNA sequence: TGTGCCAGCAGCGTAGCTAGCGGGAGGGCCCACACCGGGGAGCTGTTTTTT. The chain uses TRBV9 and TRBJ2-2, with TRBD2 matching over 12 bases. Germline CDR1 SGDLS, CDR2 YYNGEE. V shed 0 bases and J 3 bases; nucleotides not matched to a gene: 3. The CDR3 totals 17 residues.

This clone was seen a single time. The chain recombines TRBV14 with TRBJ2-1; 7 bases agree with TRBD1. V was pared by 4 bases and J by 4 bases, with 10 bases of the junction left unmatched. This CDR3 has 16 amino acids. Germline V gene data show CDR1 as SGHDN and CDR2 as FVKESK. The CDR3 DNA reads TGTGCCAGCAGCCCCTCATTGGGGACAGTGTACAATGAGCAGTTCTTC. It specifies CASSPSLGTVYNEQFF. Supplemented by reference TRBV14 and TRBJ2-1, the full variable domain reads EAGVTQFPSHSVIEKGQTVTLRCDPISGHDNLYWYRRVMGKEIKFLLHFVKESKQDESGMPNNRFLAERTGGTYSTLKVQPAELEDSGVYFCASSPSLGTVYNEQFFGPGTRLTVL.

This clone has only one observation. V is TRBV19 and J is TRBJ2-2, with TRBD2 matching 7 bases. Germline CDR1 LNHDA, CDR2 SQIVND (reference sequence). Trimming cost V 4 bases and J 1 base; bases outside gene matches: 0. The CDR3 is made up of 14 amino acids. The CDR3 DNA is TGTGCCAGTAGTAGCGGGGGGAACACCGGGGAGCTGTTTTTT. It specifies CASSSGGNTGELFF.

This chain uses TRBV6-1 with TRBJ2-7, with TRBD1 matching over 7 bases. The CDR3 length is 14 residues. V was clipped by 4 bases and J by 0 bases; unmatched bases: 3. Germline V lookup: CDR1 MNHNS, CDR2 SASEGT. CDR3 in amino acids: CASSADRLSYEQYF. DNA of the CDR3: TGTGCCAGCAGTGCGGACAGGCTCTCCTACGAGCAGTACTTC.

In its sample, this clone was seen a few times. J is TRBJ2-7 and V is TRBV5-5; 8 bases line up with TRBD1. The length of the CDR3 is 13 residues. Germline-derived CDR1 and CDR2 are SGHKS and YYEKEE (reference sequence). V was clipped by 3 bases and J by 7 bases; unmatched bases: 6. The CDR3: CASSSGQAGEQYF. Written as DNA, the CDR3 is TGTGCCAGCAGCTCGGGACAGGCTGGAGAGCAGTACTTC.

The V and J genes are TRBV5-1 and TRBJ2-2; 8 bases align to TRBD2. The CDR3 loop spans 16 amino acids. V dropped 2 bases and J dropped 0; count of bases not matched to a gene: 3. From germline, CDR1 is SGHRS and CDR2 YFSETQ. The CDR3 loop reads CASSFSGTSNTGELFF. DNA of the CDR3: TGCGCCAGCAGCTTTAGCGGGACATCGAACACCGGGGAGCTGTTTTTT. The variable domain in full, with the rest retrieved from reference TRBV5-1 and TRBJ2-2, is KAGVTQTPRYLIKTRGQQVTLSCSPISGHRSVSWYQQTPGQGLQFLFEYFSETQRNKGNFPGRFSGRQFSNSRSEMNVSTLELGDSALYLCASSFSGTSNTGELFFGEGSRLTVL.

The V gene is TRBV6-5, the J gene TRBJ2-7; 11 bases match TRBD2. Germline V gives CDR1 MNHEY, CDR2 SVGAGI. This CDR3 has 14 amino acids. After removal of 6 bases from V and 6 bases from J, the junction contained 7 bases not matched to a gene. The CDR3 nucleotides read TGTGCCAGCAGGGTAGCGGGAGGGCGCGGCGAGCAGTACGTC. It translates to CASRVAGGRGEQYV.

The chain combines TRBV7-2 with TRBJ1-1, with 8 bases fitting TRBD1. Trimming took 3 bases from V and 4 from J; bases not matched to a gene: 4. Germline CDR1 is SGHTA and CDR2 is FQGNSA. The CDR3 covers 14 residues. The CDR3 protein is CASSFSGGITEAFF. The CDR3 DNA reads TGTGCCAGCAGCTTTTCAGGGGGCATCACTGAAGCTTTCTTT.

This sequence joins TRBV28 and TRBJ2-1; D not certain. Germline CDR1 and CDR2: MDHEN and SYDVKM. This CDR3 contains 11 residues. The V and J ends lost 4 bases and 5 bases respectively, with 3 bases between them. CDR3 amino acids: CASSSDNEQFF. In DNA form, the CDR3 reads TGTGCCAGCAGTTCGGACAATGAGCAGTTCTTC. The complete variable domain, with remaining parts taken from reference TRBV28 and TRBJ2-1, reads DVKVTQSSRYLVKRTGEKVFLECVQDMDHENMFWYRQDPGLGLRLIYFSYDVKMKEKGDIPEGYSVSREKKERFSLILESASTNQTSMYLCASSSDNEQFFGPGTRLTVL.

The J gene is TRBJ2-2, the V gene TRBV29-1; 8 bases line up with TRBD1. V lost 7 bases to trimming and J lost 3 bases; unmatched junction nucleotides: 4. The germline gives CDR1 SQVTM, CDR2 ANQGSEA. The CDR3 is made up of 13 amino acids. CDR3 amino acids: CSAGQGYTGELFF. CDR3 nucleotides: TGCAGCGCCGGACAGGGCTACACCGGGGAGCTGTTTTTT.

The J gene is TRBJ2-2, the V gene TRBV2; D could derive from TRBD1 or TRBD2 (5 bases each). Trimming cost V 6 bases and J 6 bases, with 14 bases left between them. The CDR3 is 14 residues long. Germline CDR1 is SNHLY and CDR2 is FYNNEI. The CDR3 DNA reads TGTGCCAGCAGCGCTGAGGGGTGGTCCGGGGAGCTGTTTTTT. This translates into CASSAEGWSGELFF.

This sequence joins TRBV19 and TRBJ1-4, with 7 bases fitting TRBD1. In germline, CDR1 is LNHDA, CDR2 SQIVND (reference sequence). The CDR3 sequence is 15 residues long. V lost 2 bases and J lost 5; bases outside the gene matches: 5. The CDR3 nucleotides read TGTGCCAGTAGTATACTCGGGACAGTAAATGAAAAACTGTTTTTT. Translated, it gives CASSILGTVNEKLFF.

The rearrangement joins TRBV6-5 to TRBJ1-1, with 7 nucleotides matching TRBD1. Per the germline V gene, CDR1 is MNHEY and CDR2 is SVGAGI. The CDR3 contains 12 residues. J was trimmed by 5 bases and V by 7 bases; bases with no gene match: 4. The CDR3 DNA follows: TGTGCCAGCAAGACAGGGAGGACTGAAGCTTTCTTT. Protein: CASKTGRTEAFF.

This clone was counted only a few times. The chain combines TRBV7-8 with TRBJ2-3; D ambiguous. The V and J ends lost 1 base and 9 bases respectively, with 17 bases between them. The CDR3 totals 15 residues. Germline lookup yields CDR1 SGHVS and CDR2 FQNEAQ. Written as DNA, the CDR3 is TGTGCCAGCAGCTTAGATCGGCTACGCCCCGGGACGCAGTATTTT. Amino acids: CASSLDRLRPGTQYF. The whole variable domain, remainder taken from reference TRBV7-8 and TRBJ2-3, is GAGVSQSPRYKVAKRGQDVALRCDPISGHVSLFWYQQALGQGPEFLTYFQNEAQLDKSGLPSDRFFAERPEGSVSTLKIQRTQQEDSAVYLCASSLDRLRPGTQYFGPGTRLTVL.

This clone was detected only a few times. Other DNA variants within this sample encode the same CDR3. J is TRBJ1-2 and V is TRBV7-9; 7 nucleotides match TRBD1. Germline loops: CDR1 SEHNR, CDR2 FQNEAQ (reference sequence). J lost 4 bases, V lost 1 base, and 3 bases had no gene match. The CDR3 covers 14 residues. CDR3 nucleotides: TGTGCCAGCAGCTTAGAGGGACAGATCTATGGCTACACCTTC. Translating gives CASSLEGQIYGYTF.

The chain has TRBV7-2 and TRBJ1-1; D perhaps matches TRBD1 (5 bases). The CDR3 has 18 amino acids. The ends were cut back, 1 base at V and 0 bases at J, with 18 bases in the middle. Germline assignment: CDR1 SGHTA and CDR2 FQGNSA. CDR3 loop: CASSLELQGRRMNTEAFF. The DNA for the CDR3 is TGTGCCAGCAGCTTAGAGTTGCAGGGCAGGAGGATGAACACTGAAGCTTTCTTT.

This sequence joins TRBV7-2 and TRBJ2-1; TRBD2 is a possible D gene (5 bases). Germline V gene sequence: CDR1 SGHTA, CDR2 FQGNSA. This CDR3 is 14 amino acids long. Trimming pared 5 bases from V and 8 bases from J, leaving 16 bases between. The CDR3 nucleotides are TGTGCCAGCAGCACCCGGGGAGCTAAGGATGAGCAGTTCTTC. This sequence encodes CASSTRGAKDEQFF. Full variable domain (missing parts from reference TRBV7-2 and TRBJ2-1): GAGVSQSPSNKVTEKGKDVELRCDPISGHTALYWYRQSLGQGLEFLIYFQGNSAPDKSGLPSDRFSAERTGGSVSTLTIQRTQQEDSAVYLCASSTRGAKDEQFFGPGTRLTVL.

This chain joins TRBV11-2 and TRBJ2-3; 10 bases line up with TRBD2. The CDR3 contains 15 residues. Germline V gene sequence: CDR1 SGHAT, CDR2 FQNNGV. J was trimmed by 8 bases and V by 5 bases; bases with no gene match: 10. In DNA, the CDR3 is TGTGCCAGCAGCCTCCGGCAGCGGGAGGGACGTACGCAGTATTTT. Translated, it gives CASSLRQREGRTQYF.

In this sample, this clone turned up once. V usage is TRBV19 and J usage is TRBJ1-6, with 8 bases lining up with TRBD1. After removal of 4 bases from V and 4 bases from J, the junction contained 6 bases not matched to a gene. This CDR3 has 16 residues. Germline V gene lookup returns CDR1 LNHDA and CDR2 SQIVND (reference sequence). CDR3: CASSRDRGLYNSPLHF. The CDR3 nucleotides are TGTGCCAGTAGTAGAGACAGGGGCTTGTATAATTCACCCCTCCACTTT.

The V gene is TRBV29-1, the J gene TRBJ1-3, with a tentative D call TRBD1 (6 bases). This CDR3 region has 15 residues. Germline V gene sequence: CDR1 SQVTM, CDR2 ANQGSEA. Trimming pared 3 bases from V and 3 bases from J, leaving 15 bases between. The CDR3 nucleotides are TGCAGCGTTGAGTGGGCAGGGGAAAGTGGAAACACCATATATTTT. It translates to CSVEWAGESGNTIYF.

The chain uses TRBV5-1 and TRBJ1-2; 7 nucleotides match TRBD1. The CDR3 is 14 residues long. Germline assignment: CDR1 SGHRS and CDR2 YFSETQ. Unmatched junction bases numbered 9, after V lost 7 bases and J lost 3 bases. CDR3 in amino acids: CASSKTGTDYGYTF. CDR3 bases: TGCGCCAGCTCAAAGACAGGGACGGACTATGGCTACACCTTC.

The V and J genes are TRBV2 and TRBJ1-2, with D possibly matching TRBD1 (5 bases). V was cut by 9 bases and J by 7 bases, with 21 bases left in between. Germline assignment: CDR1 SNHLY and CDR2 FYNNEI. CDR3 length: 14 residues. The CDR3 is CARHSLGGRGGYTF. As DNA, the CDR3 is TGTGCCAGACACTCTTTGGGGGGACGAGGTGGCTACACCTTC.

The chain has TRBV19 and TRBJ1-5; 7 bases are shared with TRBD1. Germline V lookup: CDR1 LNHDA, CDR2 SQIVND (reference sequence). CDR3 size: 16 residues. V trimming: 3 bases; J trimming: 0 bases; junction bases outside the gene matches: 5. The CDR3 here is CASSMDRTYSNQPQHF. In DNA, the CDR3 is TGTGCCAGTAGTATGGACAGGACCTATAGCAATCAGCCCCAGCATTTT.

The chain combines TRBV18 with TRBJ1-2, with TRBD1 as a possible D gene (6 bases). Trimming removed 3 bases from V and 4 bases from J, with 18 bases in between. CDR3 length equals 16 residues. Germline V gene sequence: CDR1 KGHSH, CDR2 LQKENI. The CDR3 DNA sequence: TGTGCCAGCTCACCGGGGGGCCCCCAGGGGAGCTATGGCTACACCTTC. This sequence encodes CASSPGGPQGSYGYTF.

This rearrangement joins TRBV6-6 to TRBJ2-7, with 9 positions matching TRBD1. J was trimmed by 2 bases and V by 4 bases; bases with no gene match: 9. The CDR3 has 16 residues. CDR1 is MNHNY and CDR2 is SVGAGI in the germline V gene (reference sequence). This chain's CDR3 is CASSSPHRGPTYEQYF. CDR3 sequence (DNA): TGTGCCAGCAGTTCCCCGCACAGGGGGCCCACCTACGAGCAGTACTTC.

This CDR3 is CASSPRTIETQYF. In nucleotides, the CDR3 is TGTGCCAGCTCACCCCGTACCATCGAGACCCAGTACTTC. The chain recombines TRBV18 with TRBJ2-5; unclear D gene. CDR1 and CDR2 (germline): KGHSH, LQKENI. This CDR3 has 13 amino acids. Trimming left V 3 bases short and J 5 bases short, with 10 bases between.

This clone was recorded a few times. The DNA for the CDR3 is TGTGCCATCAGAGACGGCGGCTATGGCTACACCTTC. Amino acids: CAIRDGGYGYTF. The V and J genes are TRBV10-3 and TRBJ1-2; D is undetermined. From germline, CDR1 is ENHRY and CDR2 SYGVKD. Trimming took off 6 bases at V and 4 bases at J, with 9 bases between the two ends. CDR3 length: 12 amino acids.

Only a few counts were recorded for this clone. The genes are TRBV2 and TRBJ1-6; D is possibly TRBD1 (5 bases). This CDR3 contains 14 residues. V lost 5 bases and J 4 bases, leaving 9 bases between the germline ends. Germline V gene sequence: CDR1 SNHLY, CDR2 FYNNEI. The DNA of the CDR3 is TGTGCCAGCAGTCCCGAGGGGTATAATTCACCCCTCCACTTT. Its protein product is CASSPEGYNSPLHF.

V and J are TRBV6-5 and TRBJ2-5; 8 bases align to TRBD2. The V gene end was trimmed by 6 bases and the J gene end by 2 bases; junction bases not matched to a gene: 8. Germline V lookup: CDR1 MNHEY, CDR2 SVGAGI. There are 15 residues in the CDR3. CDR3 sequence: CASRISGGRQETQYF. The CDR3 DNA sequence: TGTGCCAGCAGGATAAGCGGGGGTAGACAAGAGACCCAGTACTTC.

Remarks on this clone: The identical CDR3 is also encoded by other nucleotide sequences in the sample. The chain is built from TRBV11-3 and TRBJ2-1; TRBD2 matches at 7 bases. CDR1 and CDR2 from the germline V gene are SGHNT and YENEEA. The trim removed 0 bases at V and 4 bases at J, leaving 6 bases unmatched. This CDR3 spans 16 amino acids. The CDR3 sequence: CASSLESLAAYNEQFF. The CDR3 DNA sequence: TGTGCCAGCAGCTTAGAATCGCTAGCGGCATACAATGAGCAGTTCTTC.